The 29 T cell receptor beta chains listed next were all sequenced from one sample in a study of response to subunit inactivated influenza vaccine (dated by TCRdb to between 2018 and 2020). Receptor libraries were prepared by RT-PCR. The reads were generated on an Illumina HiSeq 2500. In-frame beta chains were kept once TCRdb had trimmed the public reads at Q25 with fastp and called clones with MiXCR. A single entry per CDR3 protein holds the most common genes and DNA from its merged rows. The sample has about 180,000 distinct CDR3 sequences on record, around 9.2% of them singletons. About 11% of the sample goes to the ten largest clones. Here the sequenced sample was non-naive T cells sorted from PBMCs, taken on the day of vaccination. In the paper's terms, the cell subset or site label means: memory T cell fraction. These receptors were taken from a man aged 45 to 65 who received an inactivated influenza vaccine. Donor details come from another sample of the same person, matched by shared clones.

The chain is built from TRBV5-6 and TRBJ1-1, with a tentative D call TRBD1 (5 bases). Germline assignment: CDR1 SGHDT and CDR2 YYEEEE. V gave up 4 bases and J gave up 0 bases, with 10 bases separating them. This CDR3 comprises 14 residues. In nucleotides, the CDR3 is TGTGCCAGCAGCCGGGGACGGATGAACACTGAAGCTTTCTTT. Its protein product is CASSRGRMNTEAFF.

This clonotype was picked up a small number of times. This sequence joins TRBV10-3 and TRBJ1-2; D gene unclear. Germline lookup yields CDR1 ENHRY and CDR2 SYGVKD. The germline V and J ends were trimmed by 8 bases and 2 bases, with 15 bases remaining between them. The CDR3 runs 14 residues. The CDR3 DNA follows: TGTGCCATCGCCGGAACAGCCGAAAACTATGGCTACACCTTC. Translation gives CAIAGTAENYGYTF.

This clonotype has more than one count but fewer than ten. The gene calls are TRBV6-2 or TRBV6-3 and TRBJ2-7; D perhaps matches TRBD2 (5 bases). Germline values: CDR1 MNHEY, CDR2 SVGEGT. This CDR3 spans 13 amino acids. Trimming took off 7 bases at V and 6 bases at J, with 16 bases between the two ends. The CDR3 spells CASNSPLVSEQYF. The CDR3 coding sequence is TGTGCCAGCAACTCACCACTAGTCAGCGAGCAGTACTTC.

This clonotype occurred many times. V gene TRBV12-3 or TRBV12-4 combines with J gene TRBJ1-2; the D is unclear. There are 14 residues in the CDR3. The V gene lost 7 bases and the J gene lost 8 bases, with 20 bases spanning the gap. This CDR3 is CASTTREFRRGYTF. The CDR3 region has the DNA TGTGCCAGCACCACCCGGGAGTTCCGGCGAGGCTACACCTTC.

This clonotype was seen at least ten times. The rearrangement joins TRBV29-1 to TRBJ2-1; D is possibly TRBD2 (7 bases). The germline V gene has CDR1 SQVTM and CDR2 ANQGSEA. The CDR3 sequence is 12 residues long. V was cut by 7 bases and J by 8 bases, with 15 bases left in between. This CDR3 reads CSGGLAADEQFF. The CDR3 DNA reads as TGCAGCGGGGGGCTAGCGGCTGATGAGCAGTTCTTC.

A word on this clonotype: This may stem from a read error, because a much larger clone lies one nucleotide away. The V gene is TRBV7-9, the J gene TRBJ1-1; possibly TRBD1 for D (5 bases). Germline lookup yields CDR1 SEHNR and CDR2 FQNEAQ (reference sequence). The CDR3 has 14 residues. Here the CDR3 DNA reads TGTGGCAGCAGCTTGGGGACCTGGGATAGGAGTCCTTTCTTT. The encoded protein is CGSSLGTWDRSPFF.

The V call is TRBV4-1, the J call TRBJ1-3; tentative D call: TRBD1 (5 bases). CDR1 MGHRA and CDR2 YSYEKL come from the germline V gene. With 4 bases removed from V and 0 bases from J, the gap between germline ends came to 16 bases. The CDR3 spans 17 residues. CDR3 amino acids: CASSLGRGQSSGNTIYF. For the CDR3, the DNA is TGCGCCAGCAGCCTCGGTAGAGGACAAAGCTCTGGAAACACCATATATTTT.

CDR3 nucleotides: TGTGCCAGCAGACTCCACAGGGATCAAGAGACCCAGTACTTC. Protein product: CASRLHRDQETQYF. The chain has TRBV6-1 and TRBJ2-5, with a possible D match to TRBD1 (6 bases). The germline CDR1 and CDR2 sequences are MNHNS and SASEGT. Trimming removed 6 bases at V and 2 bases at J, with 13 bases between. The CDR3 consists of 14 residues.

The table lists this clonotype with a count of one. The CDR3 sequence is CATSDPGPQVGETQYF. The CDR3 DNA is TGTGCCACCAGTGATCCGGGACCGCAAGTCGGGGAGACCCAGTACTTC. The chain has TRBV24-1 and TRBJ2-5; perhaps D is TRBD1 or TRBD2 (5 bases each). This CDR3 is 16 amino acids long. Germline CDR1 KGHDR, CDR2 SFDVKD. The V gene lost 3 bases and the J gene lost 5 bases, with 18 bases spanning the gap.

The table lists this clonotype with many counts. This sequence joins TRBV28 and TRBJ1-5, with unresolved D. CDR1 is MDHEN, CDR2 SYDVKM, per germline. The V gene lost 3 bases and the J gene lost 1 base, with 4 bases spanning the gap. The CDR3 spans 13 residues. The CDR3 protein is CASSFTSNQPQHF. The CDR3 DNA sequence: TGTGCCAGCAGTTTTACAAGCAATCAGCCCCAGCATTTT. Filled out from reference TRBV28 and TRBJ1-5, the complete variable domain reads DVKVTQSSRYLVKRTGEKVFLECVQDMDHENMFWYRQDPGLGLRLIYFSYDVKMKEKGDIPEGYSVSREKKERFSLILESASTNQTSMYLCASSFTSNQPQHFGDGTRLSIL.

On this clonotype itself: The junction and the germline gene differ at one end; a read error may be behind it. The chain recombines TRBV5-5 with TRBJ2-1; D not resolved. The germline gives CDR1 SGHKS, CDR2 YYEKEE (reference sequence). The CDR3 extends over 13 amino acids. This CDR3 is CASSLRSSNEQFF. The CDR3 DNA follows: TGTGCCAGCAGCTTGAGGTCCTCCAATGAGCAGTTCTTC.

The rearrangement links TRBV4-3 to TRBJ2-7; possibly TRBD2 for D (6 bases). The germline V gene has CDR1 LGHNA and CDR2 YSLEER. The CDR3 extends over 16 amino acids. V shed 3 bases and J shed 2 bases, with 17 bases lying between them. The CDR3, as DNA: TGCGCCAGCAGCCAGGAAACGGGACTCGAAGCCTACGAGCAGTACTTC. Translated: CASSQETGLEAYEQYF.

Ten or more counts support this clonotype. The chain has TRBV15 and TRBJ2-1; D is unresolved. Germline loops: CDR1 LNHNV, CDR2 YYDKDF (reference sequence). The CDR3 covers 13 residues. Between the trimmed V and J ends, which lost 0 bases and 4 bases, there was a span of 4 bases. Written as DNA, the CDR3 is TGTGCCACCAGCAGAGAGCGATACAATGAGCAGTTCTTC. Its translation: CATSRERYNEQFF.

This clonotype has only a few counts. The chain combines TRBV21-1 with TRBJ2-7; the D segment call TRBD1 is taken from the table without a DNA check. TRBV21-1 has pseudogene status. CDR3 length equals 14 residues. CDR3 sequence: CASSKGPRAYEQYF. CDR3 coding DNA: TGTGCCAGCAGCAAGGGGCCGCGCGCCTACGAGCAGTACTTC.

The chain links TRBV6-5 to TRBJ1-1; D unclear. Trimming took 0 bases from V and 2 from J, leaving 7 bases between them. From germline, CDR1 is MNHEY and CDR2 SVGAGI. The CDR3 length is 14 residues. The CDR3 spells CASSYSGSNTEAFF. In DNA form, the CDR3 reads TGTGCCAGCAGTTACTCGGGCAGCAACACTGAAGCTTTCTTT.

The rearrangement links TRBV12-3 or TRBV12-4 to TRBJ1-1; D uncertain. Trimming stripped 3 bases from V and 0 bases from J, with 8 bases between. CDR3 size: 14 residues. The CDR3 protein is CASSFGQMNTEAFF. The CDR3 region has the DNA TGTGCCAGCAGTTTTGGGCAGATGAACACTGAAGCTTTCTTT.

On this clonotype: The junction differs from germline at one of its ends, possibly a read error. The rearrangement joins TRBV2 to TRBJ2-3; D gene unclear. This CDR3 has 14 residues. Germline-derived CDR1 and CDR2 are SNHLY and FYNNEI. CDR3 sequence (DNA): TGTGCCAGCAGAGAAGTTTGGGGCACAGATACGCAGTATTTT. Its protein product is CASREVWGTDTQYF.

This clonotype was detected many times. The CDR3 here is CASSLIVSLGRSSYEQYF. The CDR3 nucleotides are TGTGCCAGCAGTTTAATCGTGAGCCTTGGGAGGAGCTCCTACGAGCAGTACTTC. The V and J genes are TRBV28 and TRBJ2-7, with a tentative D call TRBD2 (6 bases). Germline assignment: CDR1 MDHEN and CDR2 SYDVKM. Trimming removed 2 bases from V and 0 bases from J, with 20 bases in between. The CDR3 loop spans 18 amino acids.

Only a few counts were recorded for this clonotype. This chain links TRBV15 with TRBJ1-1; possibly TRBD1 for D (5 bases). Germline V gene lookup returns CDR1 LNHNV and CDR2 YYDKDF (reference sequence). The V end was cut by 1 base, the J end by 5 bases, with 8 bases between. CDR3 size: 13 residues. In DNA, the CDR3 is TGTGCCACCAGCAGAGGGGGGAGAACTGAAGCTTTCTTT. It encodes CATSRGGRTEAFF.

This clonotype was found a few times. The V call is TRBV28, the J call TRBJ2-4; TRBD1 or TRBD2 may be the D gene (5 bases each). The CDR3 spans 14 residues. Germline V CDR1 and CDR2: MDHEN, SYDVKM. V was clipped by 10 bases and J by 8 bases, with 21 bases between them. Here the CDR3 reads CATGERGGVDIQYF. The CDR3 nucleotides are TGTGCCACCGGGGAAAGGGGCGGCGTGGACATTCAGTACTTC.

The chain is built from TRBV15 and TRBJ1-2; D gene ambiguous. Germline-derived CDR1 and CDR2 are LNHNV and YYDKDF (reference sequence). Trimming left V 3 bases short and J 2 bases short, with 13 bases between. The CDR3 covers 15 residues. The CDR3 is CATSRMDLDNYGYTF. DNA for the CDR3: TGTGCCACCAGCAGGATGGACCTCGACAACTATGGCTACACCTTC.

This clonotype has a handful of counts. The chain uses TRBV7-6 and TRBJ2-1; D possibly corresponds to TRBD1 (6 bases). CDR3 length: 15 residues. The germline V gene has CDR1 SGHVS and CDR2 FNYEAQ. With 5 bases removed from V and 4 bases from J, the gap between germline ends came to 15 bases. The CDR3 is CASSLGQLLYNEQFF. The CDR3 DNA sequence: TGTGCCAGCAGCCTAGGACAGCTCCTGTACAATGAGCAGTTCTTC.

The chain employs TRBV9 and TRBJ1-4; D gene uncertain. Trimming stripped 3 bases from V and 6 bases from J, with 15 bases between. This CDR3 comprises 15 residues. Germline CDR1 SGDLS, CDR2 YYNGEE. CDR3 in amino acids: CASSATSNVYEKLFF. The CDR3 coding sequence is TGTGCCAGCAGCGCGACCAGCAACGTGTATGAAAAACTGTTTTTT.

The chain uses TRBV12-3 or TRBV12-4 and TRBJ2-1; 8 bases fit TRBD2. V shed 2 bases, J shed 3 bases, and the junction held 6 bases outside the gene matches. The CDR3 is 16 amino acids. The CDR3 is CASSLLAGNLYNEQFF. Here the CDR3 DNA reads TGTGCCAGCAGTTTATTAGCGGGAAACCTCTACAATGAGCAGTTCTTC.

The table lists this clonotype with many counts. The rearrangement uses TRBV5-1 and TRBJ1-5, with a weak D call TRBD1 (5 bases). V was clipped by 9 bases and J by 0 bases, with 16 bases between them. The CDR3 covers 15 residues. CDR1 is SGHRS and CDR2 is YFSETQ in the germline V gene. The DNA for the CDR3 is TGCGCCACCGGGGCCCCGGCCTATAGCAATCAGCCCCAGCATTTT. This codes for CATGAPAYSNQPQHF.

This clonotype was seen only a few times. The V gene is TRBV7-8, the J gene TRBJ1-4, with D maybe TRBD1 (5 bases). This CDR3 contains 18 residues. Per the germline V gene, CDR1 is SGHVS and CDR2 is FQNEAQ. With 4 bases removed from V and 0 bases from J, the gap between germline ends came to 18 bases. CDR3 protein: CASSSRGTANPTNEKLFF. DNA for the CDR3: TGTGCCAGCAGCTCACGAGGGACGGCTAATCCAACTAATGAAAAACTGTTTTTT.

This sequence joins TRBV6-2 or TRBV6-3 and TRBJ2-5; 8 nucleotides line up with TRBD1. Germline CDR1 MNHEY, CDR2 SVGEGT. V dropped 6 bases and J dropped 3; count of bases not matched to a gene: 9. This CDR3 region has 15 residues. CDR3 DNA sequence: TGTGCCAGCAGACAACAGGGGGTAGCGAAAGAGACCCAGTACTTC. It is translated as CASRQQGVAKETQYF.

A word on this clonotype: This could be a read error, since a much larger clone is one nucleotide away. The CDR3 ends on some other residue instead of the conserved phenylalanine or tryptophan, so this is likely a read error. J is TRBJ1-1 and V is TRBV5-1; 7 positions agree with TRBD1. From germline, CDR1 is SGHRS and CDR2 YFSETQ. V gave up 0 bases and J gave up 0 bases; unmatched junction bases: 2. The CDR3 has 15 amino acids. This chain's CDR3 is CASSLGDSLNTEAFL. The CDR3 nucleotides are TGCGCCAGCAGCTTGGGGGACAGTTTGAACACTGAAGCTTTCCTT.

V gene TRBV9 combines with J gene TRBJ2-5; possible D gene TRBD2, 5 bases. The CDR3 loop spans 14 amino acids. V was trimmed by 4 bases and J by 3 bases, leaving 13 bases between them. Germline CDR1 reads SGDLS; CDR2 reads YYNGEE. DNA of the CDR3: TGTGCCAGCAGCCCAAAGAAGGGAGAAGAGACCCAGTACTTC. Translated: CASSPKKGEETQYF.